These 30 T cell receptor beta chains share one sample of origin, sequenced in a study of read filtering for tumor transcriptome and immune sequencing. Molecular barcoded adaptors covering alpha/delta and beta/gamma chains were used on 400 ng RNA. TCRdb analysed the reads with MiXCR anew, one entry per CDR3 protein. The table has tens of thousands of distinct CDR3 sequences, approximately 21% seen once. The sequenced material came from a population of CD138-negative cells sorted from bone marrow. These receptors all stem from a donor at least 40 years old with multiple myeloma.

Ten or more counts support this clonotype. V gene TRBV5-1 combines with J gene TRBJ2-2; D not certain. The germline gives CDR1 SGHRS, CDR2 YFSETQ. Trimming cost V 7 bases and J 1 base, with 8 bases left between them. The CDR3 consists of 13 residues. CDR3 loop: CASRAGNTGELFF. The DNA for the CDR3 is TGCGCCAGCCGGGCAGGGAACACCGGGGAGCTGTTTTTT.

Concerning this clonotype itself: A much larger clonotype is one base distant, so this may be a read error. The chain has TRBV4-2 and TRBJ2-2; the D gene is possibly TRBD2 (5 bases). This CDR3 comprises 16 residues. Germline V gene data show CDR1 as LGHNA and CDR2 as YNFKEQ. The CDR3 protein is CASSQDVLNDSGELSF. The CDR3 DNA sequence: TGTGCCAGCAGCCAAGATGTTTTAAATGATTCCGGGGAGCTGTCTTTT.

On this clonotype itself: A much larger clone is a single base away; this may be a read error. The chain joins TRBV12-3 or TRBV12-4 to TRBJ1-6; no definite D call. This CDR3 has 14 amino acids. Trimming removed 4 bases at V and 9 bases at J, with 13 bases between. The CDR3 sequence is CASSSTMVGSPLHF. CDR3 coding DNA: TGTGCCAGCAGTTCCACCATGGTGGGTTCACCCCTCCACTTT.

This clonotype has ten or more counts. The V and J genes are TRBV20-1 and TRBJ2-2; D might be TRBD2 (5 bases). There are 13 residues in the CDR3. Per the germline V gene, CDR1 is DFQATT and CDR2 is SNEGSKA (reference sequence). V lost 1 base, J lost 5 bases, and 8 bases lay in between. Written as DNA, the CDR3 is TGCAGTGCTAGAGTCCGGAGGACCGGGGAGCTGTTTTTT. It codes for CSARVRRTGELFF.

At least ten counts were recorded for this clonotype. The chain carries TRBV11-2 and TRBJ1-1; D remains unclear. V was pared by 1 base and J by 1 base, with 4 bases between. Germline CDR1 reads SGHAT; CDR2 reads FQNNGV. The CDR3 extends over 13 amino acids. The CDR3 region has the DNA TGTGCCAGCAGCTTAGCGAGGAACACTGAAGCTTTCTTT. It is translated as CASSLARNTEAFF.

This clonotype has more than one count but fewer than ten. The chain joins TRBV6-5 to TRBJ2-7, with D hard to call. Trimming stripped 11 bases from V and 4 bases from J, with 6 bases between. CDR3 length equals 9 residues. Germline-derived CDR1 and CDR2 are MNHEY and SVGAGI. DNA of the CDR3: TGTGCCGTCCGTTACGAGCAGTACTTC. Translation gives CAVRYEQYF.

This clonotype was detected many times. This chain joins TRBV2 and TRBJ2-7; 8 bases fit TRBD1. CDR3 length: 16 amino acids. V dropped 2 bases and J dropped 3; count of bases not matched to a gene: 9. Germline V lookup: CDR1 SNHLY, CDR2 FYNNEI. This chain's CDR3 is CASSERTGSFIYEQYF. The CDR3 DNA reads as TGTGCCAGCAGTGAAAGGACAGGGTCTTTTATCTACGAGCAGTACTTC.

This clonotype was seen repeatedly, ten times or more. This sequence joins TRBV7-9 and TRBJ1-2, with D possibly being TRBD1 (5 bases). CDR1 is SEHNR, CDR2 FQNEAQ, per germline (reference sequence). Trimming took off 6 bases at V and 4 bases at J, with 9 bases between the two ends. The CDR3 extends over 12 amino acids. CDR3 residues: CASSVDSYGYTF. The DNA of the CDR3 is TGTGCCAGCAGTGTCGACAGCTATGGCTACACCTTC.

This clonotype was observed at least ten times. The chain combines TRBV6-1 with TRBJ1-1, with D tentatively TRBD1 (6 bases). This CDR3 region has 15 residues. V was cut by 3 bases and J by 0 bases, with 11 bases left in between. The germline CDR1 and CDR2 sequences are MNHNS and SASEGT. DNA of the CDR3: TGTGCCAGCAGTGACTGGGGGCGGATGAACACTGAAGCTTTCTTT. Protein sequence: CASSDWGRMNTEAFF.

Written as DNA, the CDR3 is TGTGCCAGCAGTGAAGGCGGTGGGGGAGATACGCAGTATTTT. Its translation: CASSEGGGGDTQYF. The genes are TRBV2 and TRBJ2-3, with D perhaps being TRBD1 or TRBD2 (5 bases each). This CDR3 is built from 14 residues. Germline V gives CDR1 SNHLY, CDR2 FYNNEI. V was clipped by 1 base and J by 5 bases, with 10 bases between them.

This clonotype occurred many times. The chain links TRBV20-1 to TRBJ1-4; perhaps TRBD1 as D (6 bases). Per germline, CDR1 DFQATT and CDR2 SNEGSKA (reference sequence). Trimming took 0 bases from V and 2 from J, leaving 10 bases between them. The CDR3 is 15 amino acids. The CDR3 nucleotides are TGCAGTGCTAGAGATTACAGGGCCACTAATGAAAAACTGTTTTTT. This codes for CSARDYRATNEKLFF.

This clonotype has a count of ten or more. V gene TRBV9 combines with J gene TRBJ2-7; 10 bases agree with TRBD2. The CDR3 has 13 amino acids. The junction had 0 bases not matched to a gene; V was cut back by 0 bases and J by 6 bases. Germline V CDR1 and CDR2: SGDLS, YYNGEE. The CDR3 coding sequence is TGTGCCAGCAGCGTAGTAGCGGGGGGCGAGCAGTACTTC. This codes for CASSVVAGGEQYF.

The table lists this clonotype with many counts. J is TRBJ2-7 and V is TRBV5-5; D not resolved. V dropped 1 base and J dropped 5 bases, with 13 bases sitting between them. The CDR3 totals 14 residues. CDR1 and CDR2 (germline): SGHKS, YYEKEE (reference sequence). For the CDR3, the DNA is TGTGCCAGCAGCTTGCGCACGGATCCTAACGAGCAGTACTTC. Its protein product is CASSLRTDPNEQYF.

The table lists this clonotype with many counts. The V call is TRBV27, the J call TRBJ2-1, with 9 nucleotides matching TRBD1. V shed 5 bases and J 8 bases; nucleotides not matched to a gene: 4. CDR1 is MNHEY and CDR2 is SMNVEV in the germline V gene (reference sequence). The CDR3 has 13 amino acids. The CDR3 region is CASSKDRGDEQFF. DNA of the CDR3: TGTGCCAGCAGTAAGGACAGGGGTGATGAGCAGTTCTTC.

This clonotype showed up just a few times. V usage is TRBV6-2 or TRBV6-3 and J usage is TRBJ2-7; 9 bases align to TRBD1. The CDR3 length is 14 residues. Losses at the gene ends were 5 bases for V and 6 bases for J; bases not matched to a gene: 8. Germline loops: CDR1 MNHEY, CDR2 SVGEGT. CDR3 protein: CASSTGTGSSEQYF. CDR3 nucleotides: TGTGCCAGCAGTACCGGGACAGGGTCTTCCGAGCAGTACTTC.

Only a few counts were recorded for this clonotype. The rearrangement links TRBV20-1 to TRBJ1-2, with TRBD1 matching 8 bases. With V trimmed by 6 bases and J by 8 bases, 11 bases remained unmatched. Germline CDR1 DFQATT, CDR2 SNEGSKA (reference sequence). The CDR3 is 13 residues long. The CDR3 DNA is TGCAGTGCCCCGGACAGGGTAAACTTCGGCTACACCTTC. Amino acids: CSAPDRVNFGYTF.

This rearrangement joins TRBV7-9 to TRBJ2-7; D gene unclear. The CDR3 runs 15 residues. V was clipped by 5 bases and J by 0 bases, with 14 bases between them. Germline V gene data show CDR1 as SEHNR and CDR2 as FQNEAQ (reference sequence). In DNA, the CDR3 is TGTGCCAGCAGCCCTAGGATGGATAGCTCCTACGAGCAGTACTTC. Amino acid sequence: CASSPRMDSSYEQYF.

V and J are TRBV2 and TRBJ1-1; 9 positions match TRBD1. The ends lost 0 bases at V and 7 bases at J; junction bases unmatched: 6. The length of the CDR3 is 15 residues. Germline assignment: CDR1 SNHLY and CDR2 FYNNEI. The CDR3 reads CASSEAWTGVDEAFF. The CDR3 DNA reads TGTGCCAGCAGTGAAGCGTGGACAGGGGTCGATGAAGCTTTCTTT.

The chain is built from TRBV11-2 and TRBJ2-7; D ambiguous. Trimming took off 0 bases at V and 4 bases at J, with 4 bases between the two ends. Germline CDR1 and CDR2: SGHAT and FQNNGV. There are 12 residues in the CDR3. The CDR3 here is CASSLDKYEQYF. The CDR3 DNA sequence: TGTGCCAGCAGCTTAGATAAGTACGAGCAGTACTTC.

This clonotype was seen only a few times. The V call is TRBV3-1, the J call TRBJ2-7; D not resolved. The V gene's germline CDR1 is LGHDT and CDR2 YNNKEL (reference sequence). There are 12 residues in the CDR3. V shed 0 bases and J shed 5 bases, with 5 bases lying between them. The CDR3 sequence is CASSQEDNEQYF. The CDR3 coding sequence is TGTGCCAGCAGCCAAGAGGATAACGAGCAGTACTTC.

A word on this clonotype: A much larger clone differs from this one at a single base, so this may be a read error. This CDR3 fails to terminate in the conserved phenylalanine or tryptophan, so it likely reflects a read error. The V call is TRBV5-1, the J call TRBJ1-2; tentatively, D is TRBD1 (6 bases). This CDR3 has 14 residues. V lost 3 bases and J 6 bases, leaving 15 bases between the germline ends. Looked up from germline, CDR1 is SGHRS and CDR2 is YFSETQ. CDR3: CASSSGTWGDGYTL. DNA of the CDR3: TGCGCCAGCAGCTCCGGGACATGGGGGGATGGCTACACCCTC.

This sequence joins TRBV2 and TRBJ2-1, with TRBD2 identical over 9 bases. V trimming: 0 bases; J trimming: 15 bases; junction bases outside the gene matches: 9. The germline CDR1 and CDR2 sequences are SNHLY and FYNNEI. The CDR3 covers 14 residues. CDR3 sequence (DNA): TGTGCCAGCAGTGAAGCACGACTAGCGGACGCCTTGTTCTTC. Protein product: CASSEARLADALFF.

This clonotype was observed many times. The junction does not match germline at one end; this may be a read error. The rearrangement joins TRBV5-1 to TRBJ2-1, with D uncertain. Germline CDR1 SGHRS, CDR2 YFSETQ. The CDR3 contains 12 residues. CDR3 in DNA: TGTGCCAGCAGTGATGTCTACAATGAGCAGTTCTTC. Encoded protein: CASSDVYNEQFF.

This clonotype was seen just once. A far larger clone is just one base off, so this is likely a read error. The genes are TRBV2 and TRBJ2-1; D may correspond to TRBD1 or TRBD2 (7 bases each). Germline lookup yields CDR1 SNHLY and CDR2 FYNNEI. CDR3 length equals 12 residues. With 8 bases removed from V and 13 bases from J, the gap between germline ends came to 18 bases. The CDR3 bases are TGTGCCAGCGAGACAGGGCGGGAGACCCAGTTCTTC. This translates into CASETGRETQFF.

This clonotype was observed at least ten times. The chain is built from TRBV20-1 and TRBJ2-3; no definite D call. Germline assignment: CDR1 DFQATT and CDR2 SNEGSKA (reference sequence). There are 13 residues in the CDR3. V dropped 5 bases and J dropped 2 bases, with 11 bases sitting between them. CDR3 amino acids: CSAQAMDTDTQYF. CDR3 DNA sequence: TGCAGTGCTCAGGCTATGGACACAGATACGCAGTATTTT.

This clonotype was counted many times. The V and J genes are TRBV2 and TRBJ2-5; 8 nucleotides align to TRBD2. Trimming removed 6 bases from V and 0 bases from J; junction bases left unmatched: 6. Looked up from germline, CDR1 is SNHLY and CDR2 is FYNNEI. The CDR3 consists of 15 residues. CDR3 amino acids: CASRSGGLHQETQYF. The DNA for the CDR3 is TGTGCCAGCAGAAGCGGGGGACTTCACCAAGAGACCCAGTACTTC.

This clonotype showed up just a few times. This chain links TRBV29-1 with TRBJ1-3; a possible D gene is TRBD1 (6 bases). The CDR3 extends over 13 amino acids. V was shortened by 7 bases and J by 0 bases, with 10 bases between the two germline ends. The V gene's germline CDR1 is SQVTM and CDR2 ANQGSEA. The CDR3 DNA reads TGCAGCGCACAGGGAAACTCTGGAAACACCATATATTTT. This gives the protein CSAQGNSGNTIYF.

There are a few counts of this clonotype. This chain joins TRBV5-5 and TRBJ1-1; 11 positions match TRBD1. The CDR3 contains 18 residues. CDR1 SGHKS and CDR2 YYEKEE come from the germline V gene (reference sequence). Unmatched junction bases numbered 8, after V lost 0 bases and J lost 1 base. This chain's CDR3 is CASSLGDRGTTPNTEAFF. The CDR3 bases are TGTGCCAGCAGCTTGGGGGACAGGGGGACAACACCGAACACTGAAGCTTTCTTT.

This rearrangement joins TRBV7-3 to TRBJ2-2; D might be TRBD2 (7 bases). The CDR3 is 15 amino acids. Germline values: CDR1 SGHTA, CDR2 FQGTGA. Trimming took off 4 bases at V and 7 bases at J, with 16 bases between the two ends. The CDR3 DNA is TGTGCCAGCAGCTCTCTAGGGGGGGCCGGCGGGGAGCTGTTTTTT. It specifies CASSSLGGAGGELFF.

In this sample, this clonotype turned up a few times. V gene TRBV11-2 combines with J gene TRBJ1-1, with D unresolved. Germline values: CDR1 SGHAT, CDR2 FQNNGV. Trimming took 2 bases from V and 0 from J, leaving 7 bases between them. The CDR3 length is 14 residues. CDR3 coding DNA: TGTGCCAGCAGCTTAAACAGACTGAACACTGAAGCTTTCTTT. It encodes CASSLNRLNTEAFF.